This T cell receptor (beta chain) was retrieved from a study of blood T cell repertoires in COVID-19. On the study more broadly: Sources were T cells, B-cell-depleted T cells, or PBMCs; the material itself was cDNA or gDNA.

Some clones are missing from TCRdb's copy, which holds only in-frame ones; the method was immunoSEQ multiplex PCR. Among 200,000 to 300,000 clones listed, around 88% were seen once. Cohort assignment relied on participant-reported clinical history. The CDR3 extends over 14 amino acids. V was shortened by 3 bases and J by 9 bases, with 15 bases between the two germline ends. Germline CDR1 reads SGHTA; CDR2 reads FQGNSA. The sequencing sample was made of PBMCs or T cells enriched from blood (not recorded which). This chain connects TRBV7-2 to TRBJ2-1; no clear D gene. The clonotype comes from a woman aged 40 to 49 with acute COVID-19. CDR3 coding DNA: TGTGCCAGCAGCTTCGACCCCCCGCGAGGTGAGCAGTTCTTC. Translation gives CASSFDPPRGEQFF.